This is a list of T cell receptor beta chains from one sample in a study of control samples from healthy donors and cancer patients. The method was immunoSEQ multiplex PCR; TCRdb's version includes in-frame clones alone and lacks a portion of them. Found here are about 21,000 clones, about 85% of them singletons; the top ten hold roughly 25%. Material: PBMCs. The receptors originated from a man in his 60s with colorectal cancer. Both conserved end residues are part of each CDR3. The order of the fields is D gene, V gene, J gene, CDR3 DNA, CDR3 protein. A D gene is named only where the DNA matches it firmly.

NA	TRBV11-3	TRBJ1-6	TGTGCCAGCAGCCCAGATCAAAATTCACCCCTCCACTTT	CASSPDQNSPLHF
NA	TRBV3-1/TRBV3-2	TRBJ1-2	TGTGCCAGCAGACATACAGGGATCGGTGGCTACACCTTC	CASRHTGIGGYTF
TRBD2	TRBV2	TRBJ2-3	TGTGCCTGGGAGCGGGGGGCACCCACAGATACGCAGTATTTT	CAWERGAPTDTQYF
NA	TRBV12-3/TRBV12-4	TRBJ1-2	TGTGCCAGCAGTTTAGATACTCATGGCTACACCTTC	CASSLDTHGYTF
NA	TRBV19	TRBJ2-3	TGTGCCAGTCTAACAGATACGCAGTATTTT	CASLTDTQYF
NA	TRBV11-3	TRBJ2-1	TGTGCCAGCAGCTTAGCCTCCCCTGATGGGTTGGGGAGCAATGAGCAGTTCTTC	CASSLASPDGLGSNEQFF
NA	TRBV27	TRBJ1-5	TGTGCCAGCAGTTTAGAGGGCCGGAGTCAGCCCCAGCATTTT	CASSLEGRSQPQHF
TRBD2	TRBV5-1	TRBJ2-6	TGCGCCAGCAGCTTGGTTGCGGGGGATGCTGGGGCCAACGTCCTGACTTTC	CASSLVAGDAGANVLTF
NA	TRBV18	TRBJ1-1	TGTGCCAGCTCCACAAACGAGAACACTGAAGCTTTCTTT	CASSTNENTEAFF
NA	TRBV20-1	TRBJ2-5	TGCAGTGCTCTCTCCCGTGTTATCCAGTACTTC	CSALSRVIQYF